Shown below are 9 T cell receptor beta chains from a single sample sequenced in a study of cytomegalovirus exposure and HLA in healthy donors. PCR primers comprised 60 Vbeta and 13 Jbeta primers. The protocol was immunoSEQ multiplex PCR, while the TCRdb copy is restricted to in-frame clones and leaves out a portion. Here the sample spans tens of thousands of clones, approximately 73% being singletons. Sequenced sample: PBMCs. The source of these receptors is a man over 45 in good health and CMV-seronegative.

This rearrangement joins TRBV6-1 to TRBJ1-1; D not resolved. Per the germline V gene, CDR1 is MNHNS and CDR2 is SASEGT. This CDR3 has 11 residues. V was cut by 7 bases and J by 2 bases, with 5 bases left in between. CDR3 nucleotides: TGTGCCAGCACAACAAACACTGAAGCTTTCTTT. Protein sequence: CASTTNTEAFF.

The chain uses TRBV7-6 and TRBJ1-5; 8 bases match TRBD1. With 4 bases clipped from V and 4 bases from J, the junction kept 9 bases outside the gene matches. Germline lookup yields CDR1 SGHVS and CDR2 FNYEAQ. The CDR3 runs 16 residues. The CDR3 nucleotides read TGTGCCAGCAGCTCTGACAGGGGAATGGGGAATCAGCCCCAGCATTTT. Translation: CASSSDRGMGNQPQHF.

The J gene is TRBJ1-5, the V gene TRBV9; no clear D. The CDR3 totals 14 residues. The V end was cut by 5 bases, the J end by 4 bases, with 13 bases between. Germline values: CDR1 SGDLS, CDR2 YYNGEE. The CDR3 loop reads CASSHGAGNQPQHF. The CDR3 DNA reads TGTGCCAGCAGTCACGGAGCGGGGAATCAGCCCCAGCATTTT.

This clone was seen a handful of times. The chain carries TRBV28 and TRBJ1-5, with TRBD1 as a possible D gene (6 bases). Per germline, CDR1 MDHEN and CDR2 SYDVKM. CDR3 length equals 15 residues. The ends were cut back, 6 bases at V and 3 bases at J, with 15 bases in the middle. The CDR3, as DNA: TGTGCCAGCAGCCTCGGGGGGCATAACAATCAGCCCCAGCATTTT. This gives the protein CASSLGGHNNQPQHF.

The chain uses TRBV4-1 and TRBJ1-1; a possible D gene is TRBD1 (5 bases). The V gene lost 5 bases and the J gene lost 1 base, with 11 bases spanning the gap. The CDR3 totals 14 residues. The germline gives CDR1 MGHRA, CDR2 YSYEKL. CDR3 sequence reads: CASSYPDRNTEAFF. Written as DNA, the CDR3 is TGCGCCAGCAGCTATCCTGACAGGAACACTGAAGCTTTCTTT.

A few counts support this clone. This chain joins TRBV6-6 and TRBJ2-7, with a possible D match to TRBD2 (5 bases). The germline V and J ends were trimmed by 2 bases and 7 bases, with 12 bases remaining between them. Germline loops: CDR1 MNHNY, CDR2 SVGAGI (reference sequence). The CDR3 loop spans 13 amino acids. CDR3 DNA: TGTGCCAGCAGTTACGGGGAGCCTGGGGAGCAGTACTTC. This gives the protein CASSYGEPGEQYF.

This chain joins TRBV28 and TRBJ2-5, with D maybe TRBD2 (5 bases). The germline V gene has CDR1 MDHEN and CDR2 SYDVKM. The CDR3 runs 14 residues. Trimming pared 6 bases from V and 2 bases from J, leaving 13 bases between. The CDR3 nucleotides are TGTGCCAGCAGGAGTTCGGGGAGACAAGAGACCCAGTACTTC. It specifies CASRSSGRQETQYF. Using reference TRBV28 and TRBJ2-5 for the parts outside the CDR3, the full variable domain is DVKVTQSSRYLVKRTGEKVFLECVQDMDHENMFWYRQDPGLGLRLIYFSYDVKMKEKGDIPEGYSVSREKKERFSLILESASTNQTSMYLCASRSSGRQETQYFGPGTRLLVL.

This chain joins TRBV27 and TRBJ2-6; D may be TRBD2 (7 bases). The germline gives CDR1 MNHEY, CDR2 SMNVEV (reference sequence). With 0 bases removed from V and 0 bases from J, the gap between germline ends came to 21 bases. This CDR3 contains 21 residues. DNA for the CDR3: TGTGCCAGCAGTTTATCGGGCCTCACGGGGGGCGCGGGCTCTGGGGCCAACGTCCTGACTTTC. It translates to CASSLSGLTGGAGSGANVLTF.

This chain joins TRBV19 and TRBJ1-5; D possibly corresponds to TRBD1 (5 bases). The CDR3 sequence is 13 residues long. Germline assignment: CDR1 LNHDA and CDR2 SQIVND (reference sequence). The V end was cut by 5 bases, the J end by 9 bases, with 14 bases between. CDR3 bases: TGTGCCAGTAGTGGCGGGGGAGCTGCGCCCCAGCATTTT. Residues: CASSGGGAAPQHF.